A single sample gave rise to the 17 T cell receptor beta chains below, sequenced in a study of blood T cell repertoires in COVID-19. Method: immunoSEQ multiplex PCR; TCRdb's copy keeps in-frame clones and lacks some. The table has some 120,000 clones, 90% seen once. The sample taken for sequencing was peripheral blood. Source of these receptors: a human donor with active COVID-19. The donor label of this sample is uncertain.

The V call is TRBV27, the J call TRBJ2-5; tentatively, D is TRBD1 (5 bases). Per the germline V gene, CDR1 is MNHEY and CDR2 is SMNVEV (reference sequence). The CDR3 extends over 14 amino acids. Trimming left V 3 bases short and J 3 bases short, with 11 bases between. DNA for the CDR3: TGTGCCAGCAGTTTCAGGGCTCGGGAAGAGACCCAGTACTTC. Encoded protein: CASSFRAREETQYF.

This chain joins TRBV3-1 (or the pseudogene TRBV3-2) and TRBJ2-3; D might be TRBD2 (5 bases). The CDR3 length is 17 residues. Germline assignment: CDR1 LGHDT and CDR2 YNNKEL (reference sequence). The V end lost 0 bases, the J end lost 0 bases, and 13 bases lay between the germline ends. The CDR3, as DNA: TGTGCCAGCAGCCAAGATTTAACGGGGATTAGCACAGATACGCAGTATTTT. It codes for CASSQDLTGISTDTQYF.

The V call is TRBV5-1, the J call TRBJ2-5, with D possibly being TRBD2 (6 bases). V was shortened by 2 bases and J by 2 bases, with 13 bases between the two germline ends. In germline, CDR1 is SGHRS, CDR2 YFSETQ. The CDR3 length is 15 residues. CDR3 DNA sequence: TGCGCCAGCAGCTTAAATGGCCTAGCGCAAGAGACCCAGTACTTC. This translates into CASSLNGLAQETQYF. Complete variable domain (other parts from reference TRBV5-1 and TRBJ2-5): KAGVTQTPRYLIKTRGQQVTLSCSPISGHRSVSWYQQTPGQGLQFLFEYFSETQRNKGNFPGRFSGRQFSNSRSEMNVSTLELGDSALYLCASSLNGLAQETQYFGPGTRLLVL.

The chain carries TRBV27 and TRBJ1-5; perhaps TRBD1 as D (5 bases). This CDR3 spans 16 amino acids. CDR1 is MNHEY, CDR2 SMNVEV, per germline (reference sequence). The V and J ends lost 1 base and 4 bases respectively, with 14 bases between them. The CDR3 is CASSLLGGRENQPQHF. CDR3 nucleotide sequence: TGTGCCAGCAGTTTATTAGGCGGCAGGGAAAATCAGCCCCAGCATTTT.

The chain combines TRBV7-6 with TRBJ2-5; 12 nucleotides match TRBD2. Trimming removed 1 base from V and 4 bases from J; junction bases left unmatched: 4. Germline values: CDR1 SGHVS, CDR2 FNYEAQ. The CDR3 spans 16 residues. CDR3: CASSLGLAGGRETQYF. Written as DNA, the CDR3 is TGTGCCAGCAGCTTAGGTCTAGCGGGGGGGCGAGAGACCCAGTACTTC.

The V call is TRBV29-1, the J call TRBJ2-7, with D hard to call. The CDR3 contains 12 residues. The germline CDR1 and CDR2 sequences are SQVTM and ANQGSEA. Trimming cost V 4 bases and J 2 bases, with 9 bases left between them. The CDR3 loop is CSVGGGPYEQYF. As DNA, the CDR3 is TGCAGCGTTGGTGGCGGCCCCTACGAGCAGTACTTC.

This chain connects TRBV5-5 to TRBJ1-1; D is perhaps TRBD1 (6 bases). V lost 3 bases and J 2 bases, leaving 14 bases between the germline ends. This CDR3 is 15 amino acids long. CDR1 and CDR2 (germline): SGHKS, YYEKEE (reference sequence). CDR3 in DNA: TGTGCCAGCAGCTCACAACTACAGGGTAACACTGAAGCTTTCTTT. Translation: CASSSQLQGNTEAFF. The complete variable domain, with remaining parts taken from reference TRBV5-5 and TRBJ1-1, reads DAGVTQSPTHLIKTRGQQVTLRCSPISGHKSVSWYQQVLGQGPQFIFQYYEKEERGRGNFPDRFSARQFPNYSSELNVNALLLGDSALYLCASSSQLQGNTEAFFGQGTRLTVV.

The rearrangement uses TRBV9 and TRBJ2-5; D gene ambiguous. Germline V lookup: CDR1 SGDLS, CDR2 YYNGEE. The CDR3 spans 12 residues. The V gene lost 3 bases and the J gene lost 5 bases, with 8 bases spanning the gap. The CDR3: CASSDLEETQYF. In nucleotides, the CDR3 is TGTGCCAGCAGCGATCTCGAGGAGACCCAGTACTTC.

CDR3 amino acids: CASSQAGGEQYF. As DNA, the CDR3 is TGTGCCAGCAGCCAAGCGGGGGGCGAGCAGTACTTC. This chain connects TRBV3-1 (or the pseudogene TRBV3-2) to TRBJ2-7; TRBD2 matches 7 bases. The CDR3 totals 12 residues. Germline V CDR1 and CDR2: LGHDT, YNNKEL (reference sequence). The V gene end was trimmed by 1 base and the J gene end by 6 bases; junction bases not matched to a gene: 0.

The CDR3 nucleotides read TGTGCCAGCACACTCGGGGGGTATAACGAGCAGTACTTC. Translating gives CASTLGGYNEQYF. The gene calls are TRBV12-3 or TRBV12-4 and TRBJ2-7; 7 bases align to TRBD2. The CDR3 spans 13 residues. V was clipped by 7 bases and J by 5 bases; unmatched bases: 8.

CDR3 bases: TGTGCCTCGCAAGACAGTCCCAAAAACATTCAGTACTTC. It codes for CASQDSPKNIQYF. This chain links TRBV6-5 with TRBJ2-4; D is perhaps TRBD1 (5 bases). The germline V gene has CDR1 MNHEY and CDR2 SVGAGI. The V end lost 11 bases, the J end lost 2 bases, and 13 bases lay between the germline ends. CDR3 length equals 13 residues.

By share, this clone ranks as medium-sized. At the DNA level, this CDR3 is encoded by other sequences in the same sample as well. The CDR3 DNA reads as TGTGCCAGCAGCCTACGGACAGGGGAGGACTATGGCTACACCTTC. Translation: CASSLRTGEDYGYTF. The genes are TRBV5-5 and TRBJ1-2, with TRBD1 identical over 9 bases. From germline, CDR1 is SGHKS and CDR2 YYEKEE (reference sequence). V was pared by 4 bases and J by 3 bases, with 7 bases of the junction left unmatched. The CDR3 is 15 residues long.

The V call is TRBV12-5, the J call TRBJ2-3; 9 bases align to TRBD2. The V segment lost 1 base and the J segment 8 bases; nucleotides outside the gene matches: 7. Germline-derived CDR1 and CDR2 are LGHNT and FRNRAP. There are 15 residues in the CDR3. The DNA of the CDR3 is TGTGCTAGTGGTTTGGGATTAGCGGGGGTGGGTACGCAGTATTTT. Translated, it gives CASGLGLAGVGTQYF.

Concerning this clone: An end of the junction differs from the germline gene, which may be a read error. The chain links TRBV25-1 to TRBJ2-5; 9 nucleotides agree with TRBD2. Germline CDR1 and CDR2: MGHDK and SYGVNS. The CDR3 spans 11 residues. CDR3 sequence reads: CASSERTSVNF. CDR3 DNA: TGTGCCAGCAGTGAAAGGACTAGCGTGAACTTC.

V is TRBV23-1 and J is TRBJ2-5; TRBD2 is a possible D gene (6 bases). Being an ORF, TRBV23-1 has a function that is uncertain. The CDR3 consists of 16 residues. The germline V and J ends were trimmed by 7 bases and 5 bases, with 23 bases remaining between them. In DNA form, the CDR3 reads TGCGCCAGCACTGGATTACATGGAGGAGGGGATGAGACCCAGTACTTC. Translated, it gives CASTGLHGGGDETQYF.

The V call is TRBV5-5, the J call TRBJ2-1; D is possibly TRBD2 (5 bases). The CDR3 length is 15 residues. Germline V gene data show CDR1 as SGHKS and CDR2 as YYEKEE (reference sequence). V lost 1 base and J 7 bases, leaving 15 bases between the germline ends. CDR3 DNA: TGTGCCAGCAGCTTGTACGACGTCCGGGAAAATGAGCAGTTCTTC. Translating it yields CASSLYDVRENEQFF.

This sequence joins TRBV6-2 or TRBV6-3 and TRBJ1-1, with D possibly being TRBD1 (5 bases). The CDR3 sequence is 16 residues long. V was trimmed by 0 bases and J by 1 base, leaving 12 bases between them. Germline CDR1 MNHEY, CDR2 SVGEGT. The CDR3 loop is CASSYSMWQGNTEAFF. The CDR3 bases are TGTGCCAGCAGTTACTCGATGTGGCAGGGGAACACTGAAGCTTTCTTT.